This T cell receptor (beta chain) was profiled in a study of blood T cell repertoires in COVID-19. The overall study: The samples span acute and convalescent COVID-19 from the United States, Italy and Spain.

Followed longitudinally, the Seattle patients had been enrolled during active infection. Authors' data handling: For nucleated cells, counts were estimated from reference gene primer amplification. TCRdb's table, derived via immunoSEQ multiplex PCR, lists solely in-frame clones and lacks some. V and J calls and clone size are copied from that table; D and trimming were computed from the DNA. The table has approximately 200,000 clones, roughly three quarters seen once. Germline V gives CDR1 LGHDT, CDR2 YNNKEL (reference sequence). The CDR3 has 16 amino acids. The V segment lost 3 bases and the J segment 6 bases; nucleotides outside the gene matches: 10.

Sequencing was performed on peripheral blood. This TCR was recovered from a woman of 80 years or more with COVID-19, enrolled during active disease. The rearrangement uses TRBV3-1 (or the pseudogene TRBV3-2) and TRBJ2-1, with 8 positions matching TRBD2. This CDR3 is CASSHRFGTSGNEQFF. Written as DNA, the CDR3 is TGTGCCAGCAGCCACAGGTTCGGGACTAGTGGCAATGAGCAGTTCTTC.